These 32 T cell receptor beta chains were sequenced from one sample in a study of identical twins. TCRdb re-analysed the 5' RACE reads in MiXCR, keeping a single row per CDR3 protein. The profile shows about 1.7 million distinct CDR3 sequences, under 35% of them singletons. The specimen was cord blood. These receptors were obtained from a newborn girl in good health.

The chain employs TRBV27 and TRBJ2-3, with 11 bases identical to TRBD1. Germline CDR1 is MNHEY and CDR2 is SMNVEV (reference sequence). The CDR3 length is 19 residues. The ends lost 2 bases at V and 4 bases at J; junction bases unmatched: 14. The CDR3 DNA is TGTGCCAGCAGTTTAAAGAGCTGGACAGGGGGCGGTGGGGCAGATACGCAGTATTTT. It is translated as CASSLKSWTGGGGADTQYF.

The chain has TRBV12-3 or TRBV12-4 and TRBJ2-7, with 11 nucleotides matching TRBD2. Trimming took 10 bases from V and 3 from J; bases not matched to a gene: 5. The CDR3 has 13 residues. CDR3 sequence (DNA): TGTGCCATCGGGACTAGCGGCTTCTACGAGCAGTACTTC. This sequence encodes CAIGTSGFYEQYF.

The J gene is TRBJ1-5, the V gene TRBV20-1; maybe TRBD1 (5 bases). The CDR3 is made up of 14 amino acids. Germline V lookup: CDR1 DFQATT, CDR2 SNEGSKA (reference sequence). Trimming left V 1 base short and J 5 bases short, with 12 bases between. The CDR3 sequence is CSARVRRGDQPQHF. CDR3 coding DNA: TGCAGTGCTAGAGTCCGGAGGGGCGATCAGCCCCAGCATTTT.

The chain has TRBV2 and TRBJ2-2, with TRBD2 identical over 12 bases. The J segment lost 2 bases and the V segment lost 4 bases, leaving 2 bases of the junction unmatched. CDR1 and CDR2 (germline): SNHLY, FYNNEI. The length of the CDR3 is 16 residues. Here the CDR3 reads CASSGLAGVNTGELFF. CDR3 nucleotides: TGTGCCAGCAGTGGACTAGCGGGGGTTAACACCGGGGAGCTGTTTTTT.

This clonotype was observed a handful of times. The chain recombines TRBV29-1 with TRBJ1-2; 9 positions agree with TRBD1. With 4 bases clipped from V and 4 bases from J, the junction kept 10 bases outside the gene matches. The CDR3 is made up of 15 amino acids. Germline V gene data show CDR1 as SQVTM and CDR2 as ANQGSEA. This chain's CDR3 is CSVGTGDILLYGYTF. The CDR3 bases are TGCAGCGTTGGGACAGGGGACATTCTTCTCTATGGCTACACCTTC.

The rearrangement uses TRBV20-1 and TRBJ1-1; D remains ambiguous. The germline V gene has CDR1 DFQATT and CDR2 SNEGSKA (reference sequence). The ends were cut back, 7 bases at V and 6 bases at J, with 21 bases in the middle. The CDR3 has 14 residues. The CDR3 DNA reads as TGCAGTGTAAGATCTGGAGGGAGTGCCCCTGAAGCTTTCTTT. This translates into CSVRSGGSAPEAFF.

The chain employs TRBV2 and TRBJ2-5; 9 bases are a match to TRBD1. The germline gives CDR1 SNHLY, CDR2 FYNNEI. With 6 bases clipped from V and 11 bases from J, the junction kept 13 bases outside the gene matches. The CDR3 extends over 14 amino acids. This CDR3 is CASSTAGTGIKQYF. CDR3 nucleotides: TGTGCCAGCAGCACCGCCGGGACAGGGATTAAGCAGTACTTC.

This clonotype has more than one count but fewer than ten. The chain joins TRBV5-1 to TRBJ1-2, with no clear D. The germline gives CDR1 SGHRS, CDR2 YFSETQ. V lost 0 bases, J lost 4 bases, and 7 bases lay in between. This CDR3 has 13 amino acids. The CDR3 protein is CASSLGEPYGYTF. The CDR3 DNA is TGCGCCAGCAGCTTGGGAGAACCCTATGGCTACACCTTC.

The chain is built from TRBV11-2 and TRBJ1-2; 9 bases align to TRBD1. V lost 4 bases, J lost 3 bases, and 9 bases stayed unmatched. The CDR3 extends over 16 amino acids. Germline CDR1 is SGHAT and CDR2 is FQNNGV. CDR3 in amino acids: CASSSNRGPTDYGYTF. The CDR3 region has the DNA TGTGCCAGCAGCTCGAACAGGGGGCCAACAGACTATGGCTACACCTTC.

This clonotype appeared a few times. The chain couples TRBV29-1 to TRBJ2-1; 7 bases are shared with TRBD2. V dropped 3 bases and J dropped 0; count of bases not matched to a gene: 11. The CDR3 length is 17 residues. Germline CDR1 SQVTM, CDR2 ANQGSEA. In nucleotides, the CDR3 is TGCAGCGTTGAGATCCGACTAGCCGACGCCTCCTACAATGAGCAGTTCTTC. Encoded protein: CSVEIRLADASYNEQFF.

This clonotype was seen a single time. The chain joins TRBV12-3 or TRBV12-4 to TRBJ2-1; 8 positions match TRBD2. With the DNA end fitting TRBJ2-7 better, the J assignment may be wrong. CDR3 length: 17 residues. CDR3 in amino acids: CASSLFRLAGSYNEQYF. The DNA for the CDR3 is TGTGCCAGCAGTTTATTCCGGCTAGCGGGCTCCTACAATGAGCAGTACTTC.

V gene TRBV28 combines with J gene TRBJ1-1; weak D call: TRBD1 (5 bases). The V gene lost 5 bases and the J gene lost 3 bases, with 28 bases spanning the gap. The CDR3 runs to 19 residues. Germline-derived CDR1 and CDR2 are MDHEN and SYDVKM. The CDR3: CASSPRVWRRAAGDTEAFF. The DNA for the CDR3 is TGTGCCAGCAGTCCGCGGGTATGGCGGCGGGCCGCGGGGGACACTGAAGCTTTCTTT.

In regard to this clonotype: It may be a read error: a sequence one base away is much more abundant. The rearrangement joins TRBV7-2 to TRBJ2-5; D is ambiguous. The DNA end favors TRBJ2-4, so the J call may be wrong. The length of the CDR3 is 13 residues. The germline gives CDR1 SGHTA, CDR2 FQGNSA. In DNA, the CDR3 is TGTGCCAGCGGCTTAGCAAGGAAAAACATTCAGTACTTC. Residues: CASGLARKNIQYF.

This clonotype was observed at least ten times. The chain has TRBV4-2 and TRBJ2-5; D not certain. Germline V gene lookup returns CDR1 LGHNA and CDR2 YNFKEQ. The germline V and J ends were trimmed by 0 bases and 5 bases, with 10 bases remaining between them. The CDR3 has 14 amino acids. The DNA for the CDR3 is TGTGCCAGCAGCCAAGATCGACGTTTGGAGACCCAGTACTTC. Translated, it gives CASSQDRRLETQYF.

The CDR3 spells CASSVGQPLLYEQYF. For the CDR3, the DNA is TGTGCCAGCAGTGTTGGACAACCCCTCCTCTACGAGCAGTACTTC. The V gene is TRBV2, the J gene TRBJ2-7; D perhaps matches TRBD1 (5 bases). V was trimmed by 4 bases and J by 3 bases, leaving 16 bases between them. CDR1 is SNHLY, CDR2 FYNNEI, per germline. There are 15 residues in the CDR3.

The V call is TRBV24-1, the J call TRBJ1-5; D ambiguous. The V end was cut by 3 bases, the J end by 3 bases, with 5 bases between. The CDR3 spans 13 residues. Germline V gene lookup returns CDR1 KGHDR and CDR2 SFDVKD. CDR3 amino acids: CATSDQDNQPQHF. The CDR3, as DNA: TGTGCCACCAGTGATCAGGACAATCAGCCCCAGCATTTT.

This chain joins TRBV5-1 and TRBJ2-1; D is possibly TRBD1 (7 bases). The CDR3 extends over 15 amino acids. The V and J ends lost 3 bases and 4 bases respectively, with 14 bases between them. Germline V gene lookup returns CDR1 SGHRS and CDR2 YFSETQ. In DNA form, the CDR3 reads TGCGCCAGCAGCTCAGCAGGGGGGATATACAATGAGCAGTTCTTC. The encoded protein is CASSSAGGIYNEQFF.

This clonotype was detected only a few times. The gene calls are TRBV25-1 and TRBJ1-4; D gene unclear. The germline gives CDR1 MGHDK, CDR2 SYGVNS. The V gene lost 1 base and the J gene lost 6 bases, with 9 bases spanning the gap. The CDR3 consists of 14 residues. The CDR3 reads CASSESAADEKLFF. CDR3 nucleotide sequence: TGTGCCAGCAGTGAATCGGCGGCTGATGAAAAACTGTTTTTT.

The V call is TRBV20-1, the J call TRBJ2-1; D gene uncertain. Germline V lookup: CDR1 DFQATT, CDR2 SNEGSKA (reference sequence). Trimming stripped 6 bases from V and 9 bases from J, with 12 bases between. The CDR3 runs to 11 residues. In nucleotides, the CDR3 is TGCAGTGCAGCCCCCGCTACTGAGCAGTTCTTC. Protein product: CSAAPATEQFF.

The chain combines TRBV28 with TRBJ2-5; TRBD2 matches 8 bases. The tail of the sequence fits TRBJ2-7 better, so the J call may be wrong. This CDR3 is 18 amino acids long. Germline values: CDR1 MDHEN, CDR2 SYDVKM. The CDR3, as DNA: TGTGCCAGCAGTTTATCCCCGGACAGCGGGAGAAGGTTCCACGAGCAGTACTTC. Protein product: CASSLSPDSGRRFHEQYF.

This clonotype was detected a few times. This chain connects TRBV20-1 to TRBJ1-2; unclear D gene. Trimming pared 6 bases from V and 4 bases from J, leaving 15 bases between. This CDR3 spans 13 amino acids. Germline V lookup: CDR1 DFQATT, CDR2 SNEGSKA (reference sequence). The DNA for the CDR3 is TGCAGTGCGGACGGAGGGCTAGGCTATGGCTACACCTTC. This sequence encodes CSADGGLGYGYTF.

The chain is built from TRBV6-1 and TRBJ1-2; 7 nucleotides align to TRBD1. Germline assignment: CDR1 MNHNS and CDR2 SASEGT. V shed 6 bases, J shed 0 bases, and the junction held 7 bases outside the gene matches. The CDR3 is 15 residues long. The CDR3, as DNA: TGTGCCAGCAGACTAGACAGGGCGGCTAACTATGGCTACACCTTC. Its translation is CASRLDRAANYGYTF.

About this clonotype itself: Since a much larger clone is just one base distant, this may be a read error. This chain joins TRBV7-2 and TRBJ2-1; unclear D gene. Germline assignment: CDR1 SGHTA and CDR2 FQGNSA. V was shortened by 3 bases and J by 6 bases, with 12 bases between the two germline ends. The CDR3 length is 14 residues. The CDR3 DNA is TGTGCCAGCAGCTTGTCGCTAGTCGGCAATGAGCAGTTCTTC. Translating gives CASSLSLVGNEQFF. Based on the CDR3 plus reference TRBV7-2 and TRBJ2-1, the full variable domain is GAGVSQSPSNKVTEKGKDVELRCDPISGHTALYWYRQSLGQGLEFLIYFQGNSAPDKSGLPSDRFSAERTGGSVSTLTIQRTQQEDSAVYLCASSLSLVGNEQFFGPGTRLTVL.

The CDR3 DNA follows: TGTGCCAGCAGTCGCGATAACGGGGAGCTGTTTTTT. As protein: CASSRDNGELFF. This chain joins TRBV6-5 and TRBJ2-2; D not certain. CDR3 length equals 12 residues. Germline CDR1 is MNHEY and CDR2 is SVGAGI. Between the trimmed V and J ends, which lost 5 bases and 7 bases, there was a span of 8 bases.

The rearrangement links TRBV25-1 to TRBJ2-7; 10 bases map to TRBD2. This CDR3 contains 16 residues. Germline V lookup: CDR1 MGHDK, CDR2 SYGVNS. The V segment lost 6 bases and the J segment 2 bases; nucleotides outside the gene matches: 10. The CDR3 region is CASSPRLAGFTYEQYF. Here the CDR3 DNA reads TGTGCCAGCAGCCCACGACTAGCGGGTTTTACCTACGAGCAGTACTTC.

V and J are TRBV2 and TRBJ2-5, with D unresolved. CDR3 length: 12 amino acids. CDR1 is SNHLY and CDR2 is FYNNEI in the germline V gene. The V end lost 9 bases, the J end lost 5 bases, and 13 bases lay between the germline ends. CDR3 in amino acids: CARTPLGETQYF. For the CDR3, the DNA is TGTGCCAGAACACCCCTGGGGGAGACCCAGTACTTC.

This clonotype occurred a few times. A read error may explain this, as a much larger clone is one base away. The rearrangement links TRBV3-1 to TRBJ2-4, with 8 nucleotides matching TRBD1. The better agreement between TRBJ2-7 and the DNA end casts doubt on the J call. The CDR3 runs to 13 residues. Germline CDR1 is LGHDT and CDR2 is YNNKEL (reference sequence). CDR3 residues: CASSWGQDYEQYF. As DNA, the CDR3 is TGTGCCAGCAGCTGGGGACAGGACTACGAGCAGTACTTC.

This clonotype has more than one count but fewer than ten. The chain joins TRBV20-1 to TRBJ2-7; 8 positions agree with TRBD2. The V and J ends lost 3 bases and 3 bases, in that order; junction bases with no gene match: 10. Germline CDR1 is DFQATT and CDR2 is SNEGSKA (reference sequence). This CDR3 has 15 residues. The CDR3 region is CSASPTGTSGYEQYF. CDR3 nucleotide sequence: TGCAGTGCTAGCCCAACCGGGACTAGTGGCTACGAGCAGTACTTC.

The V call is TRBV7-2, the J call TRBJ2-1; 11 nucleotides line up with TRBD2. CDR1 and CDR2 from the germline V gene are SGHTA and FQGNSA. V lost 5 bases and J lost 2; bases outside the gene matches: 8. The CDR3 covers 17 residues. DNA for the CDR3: TGTGCCAGCAGCCTCGGTAGCGGGAGGGCCGCCTACAATGAGCAGTTCTTC. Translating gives CASSLGSGRAAYNEQFF.

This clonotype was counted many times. The CDR3, as DNA: TGCGCCAGCAGCCTCAGCGGGATACGCACAGATACGCAGTATTTT. This gives the protein CASSLSGIRTDTQYF. The V and J genes are TRBV4-1 and TRBJ2-3; 7 bases line up with TRBD2. The CDR3 has 15 residues. Germline-derived CDR1 and CDR2 are MGHRA and YSYEKL. V was clipped by 4 bases and J by 1 base; unmatched bases: 5.

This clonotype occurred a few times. The CDR3 nucleotides read TGCAGTGCTATCCCCTCTAGCGGGAACTACGAGCAGTACTTC. Amino acids: CSAIPSSGNYEQYF. The chain is built from TRBV20-1 and TRBJ2-7; 9 bases map to TRBD2. The V and J ends lost 4 bases and 3 bases, in that order; junction bases with no gene match: 7. The CDR3 totals 14 residues. Germline V CDR1 and CDR2: DFQATT, SNEGSKA (reference sequence).

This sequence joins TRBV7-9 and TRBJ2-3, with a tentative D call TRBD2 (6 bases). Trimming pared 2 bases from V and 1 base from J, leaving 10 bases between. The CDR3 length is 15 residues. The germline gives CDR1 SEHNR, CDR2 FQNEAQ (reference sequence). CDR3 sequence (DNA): TGTGCCAGCAGCTTAAGGGAGGCGGGCACAGATACGCAGTATTTT. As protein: CASSLREAGTDTQYF.